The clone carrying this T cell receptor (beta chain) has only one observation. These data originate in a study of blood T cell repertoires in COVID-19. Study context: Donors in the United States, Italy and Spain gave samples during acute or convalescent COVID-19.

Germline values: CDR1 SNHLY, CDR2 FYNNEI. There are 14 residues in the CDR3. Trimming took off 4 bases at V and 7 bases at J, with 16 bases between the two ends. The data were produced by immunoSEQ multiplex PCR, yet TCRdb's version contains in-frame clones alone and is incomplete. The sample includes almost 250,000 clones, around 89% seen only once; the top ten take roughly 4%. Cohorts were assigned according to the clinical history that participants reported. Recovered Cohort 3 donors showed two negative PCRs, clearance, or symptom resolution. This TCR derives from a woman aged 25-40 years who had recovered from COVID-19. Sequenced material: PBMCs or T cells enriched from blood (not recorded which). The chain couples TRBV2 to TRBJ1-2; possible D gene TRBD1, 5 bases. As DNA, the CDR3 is TGTGCCAGCAGTGCATCGCCGGGTACAGGTGGCTACACCTTC. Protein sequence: CASSASPGTGGYTF.